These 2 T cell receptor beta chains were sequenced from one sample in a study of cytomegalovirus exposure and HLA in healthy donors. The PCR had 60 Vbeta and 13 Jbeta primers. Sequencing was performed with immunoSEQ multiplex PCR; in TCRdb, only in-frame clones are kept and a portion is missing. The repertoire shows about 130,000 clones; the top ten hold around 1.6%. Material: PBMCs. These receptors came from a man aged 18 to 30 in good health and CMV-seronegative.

CDR3 sequence reads: CASRRSSDNRGHSPLHF. The CDR3, as DNA: TGCGCCAGCAGACGATCCTCCGATAACAGGGGCCATTCACCCCTCCACTTT. This chain joins TRBV5-1 and TRBJ1-6, with 7 bases matching TRBD1. Trimming cost V 5 bases and J 8 bases; bases outside gene matches: 16. The length of the CDR3 is 17 residues. Germline loops: CDR1 SGHRS, CDR2 YFSETQ.

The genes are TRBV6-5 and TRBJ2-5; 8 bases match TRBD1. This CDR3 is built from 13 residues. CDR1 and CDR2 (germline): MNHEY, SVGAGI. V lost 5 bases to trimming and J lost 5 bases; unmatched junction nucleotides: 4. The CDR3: CASSPYRGETQYF. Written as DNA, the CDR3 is TGTGCCAGCAGTCCCTACAGGGGGGAGACCCAGTACTTC.